This T cell receptor (beta chain) was sequenced for a study of read filtering for tumor transcriptome and immune sequencing. Study context: Mean patient age was roughly 66 years, range roughly 40 to 80; around 17 male, some 15 female. Transcriptome libraries were built from DNase-treated RNA. General observations from the study: Even smaller IR-seq throughput identified most shared clonotypes.

As concerns this clonotype: Its antigen is still unknown.

The germline CDR1 and CDR2 sequences are LGHDT and YNNKEL (reference sequence). Trimming cost V 4 bases and J 4 bases; bases outside gene matches: 0. CDR3 length: 13 residues. The library was built from around 0.4 ug RNA with molecular barcoded adaptors for alpha/delta and beta/gamma chains. TCRdb called the reads again in MiXCR, with one record for every CDR3 protein. The sample records about 6,000 distinct CDR3 sequences, around 22% being singletons. The source material was a population of CD138-negative cells sorted from bone marrow. This clonotype was sampled from a donor over 35 with multiple myeloma. V gene TRBV3-1 combines with J gene TRBJ1-5, with 8 bases matching TRBD1. The CDR3 sequence is CASSRQGNQPQHF. For the CDR3, the DNA is TGTGCCAGCAGCCGACAGGGGAATCAGCCCCAGCATTTT.